The entry below describes one T cell receptor (beta chain). Its target is not known. Germline lookup yields CDR1 MNHNY and CDR2 SVGAGI (reference sequence). This CDR3 has 14 amino acids. Trimming shortened V by 4 bases and J by 10 bases, and 14 bases separated the two germline ends. A sample-barcoded 5' primer and a J-beta primer mix were used in a second PCR of roughly 7 to 11 cycles. Sequencing yielded, for each sample, at least 2.5 million paired-end reads carrying CDR3. Each CDR3 protein gets one entry after TCRdb re-called the 5' RACE reads with MiXCR. The sample yields roughly 1.7 million distinct CDR3 sequences, 34% seen once. The data were obtained in a study of blood T cells in healthy people across ages. Points from the study as a whole: With naive T cell percentage, TCR beta diversity showed a strong correlation. Compared with aged donors, long-lived donors showed fewer expanded clones, suggesting selection. Per million T cells, the diversity of TCR beta decreased roughly linearly as age advanced.

This clonotype was obtained from a woman in her twenties or thirties in good health. This chain joins TRBV6-6 and TRBJ1-6, with D possibly TRBD1 on 6 matching bases. The sample was blood. CDR3 in DNA: TGTGCCAGCAGTTTCCGGGACATTAACTCACCCCTCCACTTT. Amino acid sequence: CASSFRDINSPLHF.